This paragraph reports one T cell receptor (beta chain). The data belong to a study of cytomegalovirus exposure and HLA in healthy donors. 13 Jbeta primers and 60 Vbeta primers were used for the PCR. Only in-frame clones appear in the TCRdb table, and some are missing; sequencing was by immunoSEQ multiplex PCR. The sample holds some 140,000 clones, more than 70% seen once. CDR3 size: 13 residues. Between the trimmed V and J ends, which lost 1 base and 5 bases, there was a span of 8 bases. Germline CDR1 is SGHVS and CDR2 is FNYEAQ. Specimen: PBMCs. This sequence joins TRBV7-6 and TRBJ2-5; D remains unclear. The origin of this receptor is a male donor in good health and CMV-seropositive. The CDR3 loop is CASSLVLQETQYF. As DNA, the CDR3 is TGTGCCAGCAGCTTAGTTTTACAGGAGACCCAGTACTTC.